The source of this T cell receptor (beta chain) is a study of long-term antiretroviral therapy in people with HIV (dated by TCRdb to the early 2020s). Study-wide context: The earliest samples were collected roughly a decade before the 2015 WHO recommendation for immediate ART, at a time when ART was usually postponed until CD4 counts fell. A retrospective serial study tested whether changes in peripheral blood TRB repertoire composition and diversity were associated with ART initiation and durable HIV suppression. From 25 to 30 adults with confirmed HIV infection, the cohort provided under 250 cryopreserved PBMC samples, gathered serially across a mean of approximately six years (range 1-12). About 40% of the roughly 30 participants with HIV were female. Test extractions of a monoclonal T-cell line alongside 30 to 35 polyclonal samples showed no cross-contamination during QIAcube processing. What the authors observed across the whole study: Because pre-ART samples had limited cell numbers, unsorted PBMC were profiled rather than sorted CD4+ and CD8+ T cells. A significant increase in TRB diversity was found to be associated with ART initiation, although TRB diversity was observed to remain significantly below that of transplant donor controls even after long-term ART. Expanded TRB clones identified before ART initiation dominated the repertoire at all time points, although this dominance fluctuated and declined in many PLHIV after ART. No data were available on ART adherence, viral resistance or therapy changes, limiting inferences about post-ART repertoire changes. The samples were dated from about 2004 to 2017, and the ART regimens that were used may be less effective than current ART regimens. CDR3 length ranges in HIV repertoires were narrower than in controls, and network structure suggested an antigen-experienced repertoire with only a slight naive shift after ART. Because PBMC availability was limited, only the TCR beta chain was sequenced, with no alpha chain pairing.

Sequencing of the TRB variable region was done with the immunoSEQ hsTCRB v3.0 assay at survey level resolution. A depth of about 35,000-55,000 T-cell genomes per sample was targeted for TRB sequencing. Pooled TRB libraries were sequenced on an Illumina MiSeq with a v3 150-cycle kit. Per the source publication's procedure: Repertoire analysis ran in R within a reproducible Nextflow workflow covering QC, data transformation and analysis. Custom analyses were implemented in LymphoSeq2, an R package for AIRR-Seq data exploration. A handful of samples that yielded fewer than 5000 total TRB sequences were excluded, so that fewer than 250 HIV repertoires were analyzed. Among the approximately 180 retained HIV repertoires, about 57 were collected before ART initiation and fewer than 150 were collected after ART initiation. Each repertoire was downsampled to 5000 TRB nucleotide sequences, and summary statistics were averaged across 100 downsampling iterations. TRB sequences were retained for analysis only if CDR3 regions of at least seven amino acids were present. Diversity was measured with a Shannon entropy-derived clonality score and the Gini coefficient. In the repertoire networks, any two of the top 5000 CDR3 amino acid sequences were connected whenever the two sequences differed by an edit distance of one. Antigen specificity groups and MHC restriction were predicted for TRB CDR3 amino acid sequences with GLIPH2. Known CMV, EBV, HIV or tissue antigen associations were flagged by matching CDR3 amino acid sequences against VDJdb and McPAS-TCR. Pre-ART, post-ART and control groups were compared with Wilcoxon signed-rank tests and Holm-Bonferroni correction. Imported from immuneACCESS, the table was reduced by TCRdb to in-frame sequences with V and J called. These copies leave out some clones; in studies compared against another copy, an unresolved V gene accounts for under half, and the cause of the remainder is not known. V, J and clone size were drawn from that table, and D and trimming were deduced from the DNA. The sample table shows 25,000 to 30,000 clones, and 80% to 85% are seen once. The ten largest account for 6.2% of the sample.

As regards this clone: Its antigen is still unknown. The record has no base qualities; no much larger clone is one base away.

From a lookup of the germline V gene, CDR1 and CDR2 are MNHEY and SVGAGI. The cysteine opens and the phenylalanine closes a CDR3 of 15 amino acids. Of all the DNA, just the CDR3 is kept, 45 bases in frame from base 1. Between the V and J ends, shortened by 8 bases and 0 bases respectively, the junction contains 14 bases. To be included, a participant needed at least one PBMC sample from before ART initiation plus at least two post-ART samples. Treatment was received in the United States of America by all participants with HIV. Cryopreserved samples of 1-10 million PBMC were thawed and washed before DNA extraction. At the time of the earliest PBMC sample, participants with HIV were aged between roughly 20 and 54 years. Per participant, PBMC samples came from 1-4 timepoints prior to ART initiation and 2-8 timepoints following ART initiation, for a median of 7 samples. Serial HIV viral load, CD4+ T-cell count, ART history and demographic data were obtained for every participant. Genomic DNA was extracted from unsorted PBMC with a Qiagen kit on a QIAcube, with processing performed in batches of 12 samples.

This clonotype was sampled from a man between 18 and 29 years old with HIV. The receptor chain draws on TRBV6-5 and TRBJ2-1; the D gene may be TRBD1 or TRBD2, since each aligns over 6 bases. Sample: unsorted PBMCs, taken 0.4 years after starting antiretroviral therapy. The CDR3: CASSGAASSYNEQFF. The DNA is TGTGCCAGCTCGGGGGCGGCAAGCTCCTACAATGAGCAGTTCTTC.